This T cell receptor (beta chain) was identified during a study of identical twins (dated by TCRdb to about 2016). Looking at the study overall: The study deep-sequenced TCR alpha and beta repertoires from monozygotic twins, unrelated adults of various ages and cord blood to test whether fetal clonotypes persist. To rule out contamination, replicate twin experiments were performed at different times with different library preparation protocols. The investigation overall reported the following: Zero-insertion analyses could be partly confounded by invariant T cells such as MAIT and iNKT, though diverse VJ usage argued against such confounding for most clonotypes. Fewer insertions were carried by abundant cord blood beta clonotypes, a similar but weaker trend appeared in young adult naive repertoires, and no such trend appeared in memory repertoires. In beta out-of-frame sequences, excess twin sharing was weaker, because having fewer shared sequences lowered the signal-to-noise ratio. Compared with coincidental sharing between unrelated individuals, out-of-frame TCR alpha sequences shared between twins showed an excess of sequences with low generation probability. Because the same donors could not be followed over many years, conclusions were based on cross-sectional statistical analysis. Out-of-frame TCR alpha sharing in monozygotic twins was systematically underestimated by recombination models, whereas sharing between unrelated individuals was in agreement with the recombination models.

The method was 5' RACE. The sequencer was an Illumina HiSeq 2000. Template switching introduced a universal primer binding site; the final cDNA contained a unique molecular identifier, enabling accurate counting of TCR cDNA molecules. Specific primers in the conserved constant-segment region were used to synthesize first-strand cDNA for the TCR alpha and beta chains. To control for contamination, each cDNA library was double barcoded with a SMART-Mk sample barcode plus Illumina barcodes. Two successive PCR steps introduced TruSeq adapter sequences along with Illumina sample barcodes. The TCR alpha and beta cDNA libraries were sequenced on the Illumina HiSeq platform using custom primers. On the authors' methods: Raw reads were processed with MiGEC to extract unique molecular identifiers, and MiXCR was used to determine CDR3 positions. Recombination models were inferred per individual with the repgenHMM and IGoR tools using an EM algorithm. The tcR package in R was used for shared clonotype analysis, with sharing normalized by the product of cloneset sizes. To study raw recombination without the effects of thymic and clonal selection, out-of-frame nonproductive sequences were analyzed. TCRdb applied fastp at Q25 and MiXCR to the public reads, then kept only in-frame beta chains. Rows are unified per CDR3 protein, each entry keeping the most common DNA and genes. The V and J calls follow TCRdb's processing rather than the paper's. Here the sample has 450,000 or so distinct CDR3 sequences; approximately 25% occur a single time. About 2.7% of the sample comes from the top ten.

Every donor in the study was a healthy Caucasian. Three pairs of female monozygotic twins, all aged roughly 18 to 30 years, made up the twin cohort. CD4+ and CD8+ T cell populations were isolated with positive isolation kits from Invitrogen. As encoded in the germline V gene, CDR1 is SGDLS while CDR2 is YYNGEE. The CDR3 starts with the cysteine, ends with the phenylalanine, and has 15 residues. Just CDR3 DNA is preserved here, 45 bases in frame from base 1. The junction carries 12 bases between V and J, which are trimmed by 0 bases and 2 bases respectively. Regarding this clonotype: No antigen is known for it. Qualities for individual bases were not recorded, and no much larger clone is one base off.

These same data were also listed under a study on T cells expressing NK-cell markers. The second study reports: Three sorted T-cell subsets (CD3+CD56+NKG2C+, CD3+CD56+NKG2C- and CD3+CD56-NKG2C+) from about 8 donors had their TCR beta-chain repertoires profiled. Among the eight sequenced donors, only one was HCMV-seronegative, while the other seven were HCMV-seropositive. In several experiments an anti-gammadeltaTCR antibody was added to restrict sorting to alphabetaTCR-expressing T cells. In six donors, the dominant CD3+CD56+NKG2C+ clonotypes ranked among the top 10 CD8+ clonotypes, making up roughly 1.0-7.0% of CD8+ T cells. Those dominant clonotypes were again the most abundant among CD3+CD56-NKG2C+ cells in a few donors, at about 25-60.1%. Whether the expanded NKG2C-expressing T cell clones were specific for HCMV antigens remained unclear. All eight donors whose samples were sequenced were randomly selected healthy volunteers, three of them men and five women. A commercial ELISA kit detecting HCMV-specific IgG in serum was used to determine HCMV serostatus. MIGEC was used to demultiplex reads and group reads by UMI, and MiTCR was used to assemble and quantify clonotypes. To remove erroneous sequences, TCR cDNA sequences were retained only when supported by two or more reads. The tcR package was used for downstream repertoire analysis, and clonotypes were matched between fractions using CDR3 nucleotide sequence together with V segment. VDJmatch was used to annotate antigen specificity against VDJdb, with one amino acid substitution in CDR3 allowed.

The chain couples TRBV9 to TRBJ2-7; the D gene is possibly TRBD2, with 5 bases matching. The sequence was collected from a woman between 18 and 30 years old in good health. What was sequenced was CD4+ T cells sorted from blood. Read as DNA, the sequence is TGTGCCAGCAGCGTAGCTAGGAACGGGGCCTACGAGCAGTACTTC. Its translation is CASSVARNGAYEQYF.